Presented here are 21 T cell receptor beta chains from one specimen sequenced in a study of tumor-infiltrating lymphocytes in primary liver carcinoma. Using a constant-region primer together with ProtoScript II reverse transcriptase, TCR beta cDNA was made from about 500 ng of total RNA. Modified slightly, ARM-PCR produced TCR beta libraries over three nested multiplex PCR rounds. TRBV1-TRBV30 forward primers paired with a C-beta reverse primer drove the first two PCR rounds, approximately 11 cycles each. Each CDR3 protein is one row after TCRdb ran MiXCR on the multiplex PCR reads. The profile shows about 320,000 distinct CDR3 sequences, more than 55% of them singletons. Unsorted whole blood supplied the RNA, and germline DNA was extracted too. Sequencing was performed on peripheral blood. Every receptor here comes from a man aged 40-49 years with primary liver carcinoma and hepatitis B virus infection.

The V gene is TRBV30, the J gene TRBJ2-3; 9 nucleotides match TRBD2. V trimming: 0 bases; J trimming: 6 bases; junction bases outside the gene matches: 7. The CDR3 spans 15 residues. The germline V gene has CDR1 GTSNPN and CDR2 SVGIG (reference sequence). The CDR3 loop is CAWSVSSGSSDTQYF. The CDR3 DNA is TGTGCCTGGAGTGTCAGTAGCGGGAGTTCGGATACGCAGTATTTT.

On this clonotype itself: This may be a read error, as it is one base from a much larger clone. This chain joins TRBV29-1 and TRBJ1-2; tentatively, D is TRBD1 (5 bases). The CDR3 loop spans 12 amino acids. Germline loops: CDR1 SQVTM, CDR2 ANQGSEA. The CDR3 loop is CRVDQGLGGYTF. The CDR3 DNA reads TGCCGCGTTGACCAGGGTTTGGGGGGCTACACCTTC.

The chain recombines TRBV6-2 or TRBV6-3 with TRBJ2-1; no reliable D call. From germline, CDR1 is MNHEY and CDR2 SVGEGT. CDR3 length: 14 amino acids. With 10 bases removed from V and 9 bases from J, the gap between germline ends came to 22 bases. The CDR3 region is CANRPFLAAGEQFF. Written as DNA, the CDR3 is TGTGCCAACAGACCCTTCCTGGCTGCCGGTGAGCAGTTCTTC.

This clonotype was detected only a few times. V and J are TRBV5-5 and TRBJ2-2; 10 bases match TRBD2. Germline-derived CDR1 and CDR2 are SGHKS and YYEKEE (reference sequence). With V trimmed by 0 bases and J by 5 bases, 4 bases remained unmatched. The CDR3 contains 16 residues. The CDR3 nucleotides are TGTGCCAGCAGCTTGGCTAGCGGGAGAAAAACCGGGGAGCTGTTTTTT. Encoded protein: CASSLASGRKTGELFF.

Regarding this clonotype: A much larger clone lies one base from this, so it may be a read error. The CDR3: CASSFPGTGENIQYF. CDR3 sequence (DNA): TGTGCCAGCAGCTTTCCTGGGACAGGGGAAAACATTCAGTACTTC. The chain recombines TRBV11-2 with TRBJ2-4; the match to TRBD1 covers 10 bases. The CDR3 has 15 residues. Germline CDR1 reads SGHAT; CDR2 reads FQNNGV. V dropped 3 bases and J dropped 5; count of bases not matched to a gene: 4. The entire variable domain, with the rest obtained from reference TRBV11-2 and TRBJ2-4, is as follows: EAGVAQSPRYKIIEKRQSVAFWCNPISGHATLYWYQQILGQGPKLLIQFQNNGVVDDSQLPKDRFSAERLKGVDSTLKIQPAKLEDSAVYLCASSFPGTGENIQYFGAGTRLSVL.

As to this clonotype: A read error may be the cause here, since a much bigger clone is one base away. The V call is TRBV6-1, the J call TRBJ1-1; no firm D call. This CDR3 region has 14 residues. CDR1 MNHNS and CDR2 SASEGT come from the germline V gene. In DNA form, the CDR3 reads TGTGCCGGCAGACACCGCTCTTCAGACACTGAAGCTTTCTTT. It yields the protein CAGRHRSSDTEAFF.

With respect to this clonotype: It may be a read error: a sequence one base away is much more abundant. The V call is TRBV6-1, the J call TRBJ2-6, with D possibly TRBD1 on 5 matching bases. CDR1 is MNHNS, CDR2 SASEGT, per germline. The CDR3 consists of 14 residues. The DNA for the CDR3 is TGTGCCAGCAGTGATGACTCTGGGGCCAACGTCCAGACTTTC. Translated, it gives CASSDDSGANVQTF.

The CDR3, as DNA: TGTGCCAGCAGCTGGGGAGACGGATCGAACACCGGGGAGCTGTTTTTT. As protein: CASSWGDGSNTGELFF. V usage is TRBV5-6 and J usage is TRBJ2-2; D possibly corresponds to TRBD2 (5 bases). The CDR3 runs to 16 residues. The germline V gene has CDR1 SGHDT and CDR2 YYEEEE. Trimming removed 3 bases at V and 0 bases at J, with 12 bases between.

This clonotype was picked up a small number of times. The CDR3 coding sequence is TGTGCCTGGAGTAGAGGAAACACCGGGGAGCTGTTTTTT. As protein: CAWSRGNTGELFF. This chain uses TRBV30 with TRBJ2-2; the D is unclear. Germline CDR1 reads GTSNPN; CDR2 reads SVGIG (reference sequence). The CDR3 loop spans 13 amino acids. Trimming pared 2 bases from V and 2 bases from J, leaving 6 bases between.

On this clonotype: Without the conserved terminal phenylalanine or tryptophan, this CDR3 likely stems from a read error. It is unclear where the CDR3 begins or ends on the DNA, so no DNA is shown, and the CDR3 is as TCRdb lists it. The V call is TRBV11-2, the J call TRBJ2-1; the table gives TRBD2 as D, unverified against the DNA. The germline V gene encodes CDR1 SGHAT and CDR2 FQNNGV. The CDR3 length equals 14 residues, ends included. The CDR3 sequence is CASSLDTSGRSLSI.

This clonotype has ten or more counts. V is TRBV7-8 and J is TRBJ1-5, with a weak D call TRBD1 (6 bases). CDR1 SGHVS and CDR2 FQNEAQ come from the germline V gene. The CDR3 totals 14 residues. V gave up 2 bases and J gave up 4 bases, with 9 bases separating them. The CDR3 sequence: CASSLTGRNQPQHF. The CDR3 DNA reads as TGTGCCAGCAGCTTAACAGGGCGGAATCAGCCCCAGCATTTT.

To note about this clonotype: This may be a read error: a much more frequent sequence differs by one nucleotide. The chain is built from TRBV10-3 and TRBJ2-7, with unresolved D. Germline loops: CDR1 ENHRY, CDR2 SYGVKD. Trimming pared 4 bases from V and 2 bases from J, leaving 9 bases between. The CDR3 sequence is 13 residues long. As DNA, the CDR3 is TGTGCCATCAGTGGGGGTAGCACCTACGAGCAGTACTTC. Translating gives CAISGGSTYEQYF.

This clonotype has only one observation. Compared with germline, one end of the junction differs, possibly owing to a read error. The V gene is TRBV28, the J gene TRBJ1-1; possible D gene TRBD1, 6 bases. From germline, CDR1 is MDHEN and CDR2 SYDVKM. This CDR3 is 14 amino acids long. Here the CDR3 reads CTSTTLTTGSEAFF. In DNA form, the CDR3 reads TGTACCAGCACCACTCTAACGACAGGATCTGAAGCTTTCTTT.

This clonotype came up once. The chain carries TRBV5-6 and TRBJ2-7, with D perhaps TRBD1 (5 bases). The last part of the DNA fits TRBJ2-1 better; the J call may be wrong. The CDR3 is 14 amino acids. CDR1 and CDR2 from the germline V gene are SGHDT and YYEEEE. The CDR3 is CASSLVGRVGEQFF. In nucleotides, the CDR3 is TGTGCCAGCAGCTTGGTTGGCAGGGTGGGGGAGCAGTTCTTC.

The gene calls are TRBV19 and TRBJ2-3; tentatively, D is TRBD2 (5 bases). Trimming removed 7 bases from V and 2 bases from J, with 10 bases in between. The CDR3 is 13 amino acids. Per the germline V gene, CDR1 is LNHDA and CDR2 is SQIVND (reference sequence). The CDR3 is CASKVSVTDTQYF. In nucleotides, the CDR3 is TGTGCCAGTAAAGTTAGCGTCACAGATACGCAGTATTTT.

This clonotype was counted at least ten times. J is TRBJ1-2 and V is TRBV6-1; 8 nucleotides match TRBD1. V was clipped by 6 bases and J by 8 bases; unmatched bases: 8. From germline, CDR1 is MNHNS and CDR2 SASEGT. This CDR3 region has 13 residues. The DNA of the CDR3 is TGTGCCAGCAGGACAGGGGCTGAGGACGGCTACACCTTC. Translating gives CASRTGAEDGYTF.

In the case of this clonotype: One junction end disagrees with the germline gene, perhaps due to a read error. This chain uses TRBV11-1 with TRBJ2-4, with TRBD2 matching over 8 bases. CDR3 length: 17 residues. Germline V CDR1 and CDR2: SGHAT, FQDESV (reference sequence). The CDR3 sequence: CTSSFPGISGTKNIQYF. CDR3 coding DNA: TGTACCAGCAGCTTTCCCGGGATTAGCGGGACCAAAAACATTCAGTATTTC.

This clonotype turned up a few times. A much larger clone differs by one base, so this may be a read error. J is TRBJ2-1 and V is TRBV29-1; D may correspond to TRBD1 or TRBD2 (5 bases each). The CDR3 runs 14 residues. Between the trimmed V and J ends, which lost 4 bases and 5 bases, there was a span of 15 bases. Germline CDR1 reads SQVTM; CDR2 reads ANQGSEA. The CDR3 coding sequence is TGCAGCGTTGTGTGGGGGATGAACGACAATGAGCAGTTCTTC. Translated, it gives CSVVWGMNDNEQFF.

This clonotype came up a few times. This sequence joins TRBV6-2 or TRBV6-3 and TRBJ2-7; D possibly corresponds to TRBD2 (6 bases). Looked up from germline, CDR1 is MNHEY and CDR2 is SVGEGT. Trimming shortened V by 6 bases and J by 6 bases, and 15 bases separated the two germline ends. The CDR3 totals 13 residues. CDR3 sequence (DNA): TGTGCCAGCAGCGCGGGACCCCTGCTCGAGCAGTACTTC. Its protein is CASSAGPLLEQYF.

Turning to this clonotype: A much bigger clone sits one base away, suggesting this may be a read error. The chain couples TRBV7-8 to TRBJ2-2; D is ambiguous. The germline CDR1 and CDR2 sequences are SGHVS and FQNEAQ. CDR3 length: 12 amino acids. V was cut by 3 bases and J by 8 bases, with 7 bases left in between. This chain's CDR3 is CASSFVGGELFF. CDR3 nucleotides: TGTGCCAGCAGCTTTGTGGGGGGGGAGCTGTTTTTT.

Comments on this clonotype: Lacking the conserved final phenylalanine or tryptophan, this CDR3 likely reflects a read error. This rearrangement joins TRBV11-2 to TRBJ2-1, with D unclear. The V gene's germline CDR1 is SGHAT and CDR2 FQNNGV. Between the trimmed V and J ends, which lost 10 bases and 6 bases, there was a span of 10 bases. CDR3 length: 11 amino acids. The CDR3 DNA reads TGTGCCATAACCGACTCCAATGAGCAGTTCTCC. Its translation: CAITDSNEQFS.